This T cell receptor beta chain was documented in a study of shared clonotypes between healthy human individuals. General study findings and limits: A generally larger estimated richness was seen in naive subsets than in memory subsets.

With respect to this clone: Its specificity is not known.

TCRdb's table, derived via immunoSEQ multiplex PCR, lists solely in-frame clones and lacks some. The sample includes under 2,500,000 clones, approximately 96% seen only once; the top ten take roughly 0.13%. Germline-derived CDR1 and CDR2 are MGHRA and YSYEKL. Trimming at V came to 1 base and at J to 1 base, leaving 15 bases not matched to a gene. The CDR3 is 19 residues long. This clonotype was sampled from a man younger than 35 in good health. Sequencing was carried out using naive CD4+ T cells sorted from blood. This sample's subset: CD45RA+ positively selected. This chain joins TRBV4-1 and TRBJ1-1, with 7 bases matching TRBD1. In nucleotides, the CDR3 is TGCGCCAGCAGCCAAGTTGTTGACGGGCGCAGGGGGAAGAACACTGAAGCTTTCTTT. Residues: CASSQVVDGRRGKNTEAFF.